These 26 T cell receptor beta chains originate from one sample sequenced in a study of cytomegalovirus exposure and HLA in healthy donors. 60 Vbeta and 13 Jbeta primers were used in PCR. TCRdb keeps only in-frame clones here, not all; method: immunoSEQ multiplex PCR. Here the sample spans about 190,000 clones, roughly 80% being singletons. Source material: PBMCs. Every receptor here comes from a woman between 18 and 30 years old in good health and CMV-seronegative.

This clone has only a few counts. This chain uses TRBV4-3 with TRBJ2-1, with TRBD2 identical over 11 bases. This CDR3 is built from 17 residues. The germline gives CDR1 LGHNA, CDR2 YSLEER. After removal of 0 bases from V and 4 bases from J, the junction contained 5 bases not matched to a gene. CDR3 in amino acids: CASSQEGGTSGYNEQFF. DNA for the CDR3: TGCGCCAGCAGCCAAGAAGGAGGGACTAGCGGATACAATGAGCAGTTCTTC.

This clone was seen a handful of times. The rearrangement uses TRBV6-1 and TRBJ2-1; 9 nucleotides align to TRBD1. Germline V CDR1 and CDR2: MNHNS, SASEGT. This CDR3 has 16 amino acids. V lost 2 bases to trimming and J lost 4 bases; unmatched junction nucleotides: 6. The CDR3 loop reads CASSEYRTGVYNEQFF. The CDR3 DNA reads TGTGCCAGCAGTGAATACAGGACAGGGGTATACAATGAGCAGTTCTTC.

As regards this clone: An end of the junction differs from the germline gene, which may be a read error. The chain has TRBV7-9 and TRBJ2-7; weak D call: TRBD1 (5 bases). The CDR3 spans 12 residues. The germline CDR1 and CDR2 sequences are SEHNR and FQNEAQ (reference sequence). The CDR3 coding sequence is TGTTCCAGCAGCTTAGGTAGGGGCGAGCAGTACTTC. This gives the protein CSSSLGRGEQYF.

CDR3 nucleotides: TGTGCCAGCAGCAAATCGCCGCAGGGCGGAGGCTACACCTTC. Translated, it gives CASSKSPQGGGYTF. V gene TRBV27 combines with J gene TRBJ1-2; a possible D gene is TRBD1 (5 bases). The CDR3 is made up of 14 amino acids. Germline CDR1 is MNHEY and CDR2 is SMNVEV (reference sequence). Trimming removed 6 bases from V and 8 bases from J, with 19 bases in between.

This clone showed up just a few times. J is TRBJ1-3 and V is TRBV29-1; D call uncertain. From germline, CDR1 is SQVTM and CDR2 ANQGSEA. The ends were cut back, 7 bases at V and 0 bases at J, with 7 bases in the middle. The length of the CDR3 is 12 residues. This CDR3 reads CSAKYSGNTIYF. In DNA, the CDR3 is TGCAGCGCTAAATACTCTGGAAACACCATATATTTT.

The chain links TRBV19 to TRBJ1-5; D is uncertain. Germline CDR1 LNHDA, CDR2 SQIVND (reference sequence). The V end was cut by 6 bases, the J end by 0 bases, with 15 bases between. The CDR3 spans 16 residues. The CDR3 DNA is TGTGCCAGTAGCCCCTCTTTGAGAAATAGCAATCAGCCCCAGCATTTT. Amino acids: CASSPSLRNSNQPQHF.

This chain connects TRBV10-1 to TRBJ2-1; D possibly corresponds to TRBD1 (6 bases). The CDR3 consists of 11 residues. CDR1 WNHNN and CDR2 SYGVQD come from the germline V gene (reference sequence). Between the trimmed V and J ends, which lost 3 bases and 12 bases, there was a span of 9 bases. CDR3 protein: CASSERGGQFF. CDR3 bases: TGCGCCAGCAGTGAAAGAGGGGGGCAGTTCTTC.

This chain uses TRBV14 with TRBJ2-7, with 8 nucleotides matching TRBD1. This CDR3 spans 19 amino acids. Germline-derived CDR1 and CDR2 are SGHDN and FVKESK. V was pared by 1 base and J by 0 bases, with 14 bases of the junction left unmatched. CDR3 sequence (DNA): TGTGCCAGCAGCCAAGCCTCGGGGCAGGGGGCCACCTCCTCCTACGAGCAGTACTTC. It specifies CASSQASGQGATSSYEQYF.

V is TRBV28 and J is TRBJ1-6; 9 positions agree with TRBD1. Germline V lookup: CDR1 MDHEN, CDR2 SYDVKM. This CDR3 comprises 16 residues. With V trimmed by 5 bases and J by 7 bases, 9 bases remained unmatched. Here the CDR3 reads CASSLNRGQWNSPLHF. DNA for the CDR3: TGTGCCAGCAGTCTAAACAGGGGGCAATGGAATTCACCCCTCCACTTT.

V gene TRBV11-3 combines with J gene TRBJ2-1; a possible D gene is TRBD1 (7 bases). V lost 8 bases, J lost 4 bases, and 12 bases lay in between. The CDR3 extends over 13 amino acids. CDR1 is SGHNT, CDR2 YENEEA, per germline. The CDR3 sequence is CASSRDRYNEQFF. The DNA for the CDR3 is TGTGCCAGCTCGCGGGACAGATACAATGAGCAGTTCTTC. Using reference TRBV11-3 and TRBJ2-1 for the parts outside the CDR3, the full variable domain is EAGVVQSPRYKIIEKKQPVAFWCNPISGHNTLYWYLQNLGQGPELLIRYENEEAVDDSQLPKDRFSAERLKGVDSTLKIQPAELGDSAVYLCASSRDRYNEQFFGPGTRLTVL.

The V call is TRBV14, the J call TRBJ2-1, with TRBD2 matching over 7 bases. V lost 4 bases to trimming and J lost 3 bases; unmatched junction nucleotides: 9. From germline, CDR1 is SGHDN and CDR2 FVKESK. CDR3 length equals 16 residues. Here the CDR3 reads CASSPLVGGNYNEQFF. CDR3 DNA: TGTGCCAGCAGCCCCTTGGTGGGAGGGAACTACAATGAGCAGTTCTTC. Together with reference TRBV14 and TRBJ2-1, the CDR3 gives the full variable domain: EAGVTQFPSHSVIEKGQTVTLRCDPISGHDNLYWYRRVMGKEIKFLLHFVKESKQDESGMPNNRFLAERTGGTYSTLKVQPAELEDSGVYFCASSPLVGGNYNEQFFGPGTRLTVL.

The chain carries TRBV20-1 and TRBJ1-5; 9 nucleotides agree with TRBD1. Germline V gene sequence: CDR1 DFQATT, CDR2 SNEGSKA (reference sequence). The J segment lost 14 bases and the V segment lost 0 bases, leaving 2 bases of the junction unmatched. The length of the CDR3 is 11 residues. CDR3 bases: TGCAGTGCTAGAGATTGGGACAGGGAGCATTTT. Protein product: CSARDWDREHF.

This clone was counted between two and nine times. The chain is built from TRBV5-1 and TRBJ2-1, with 8 bases aligning to TRBD1. This CDR3 is built from 16 residues. From germline, CDR1 is SGHRS and CDR2 YFSETQ. V shed 4 bases, J shed 3 bases, and the junction held 9 bases outside the gene matches. CDR3 protein: CASSSEPGTGYNEQFF. For the CDR3, the DNA is TGCGCCAGCAGCAGTGAACCCGGGACAGGCTACAATGAGCAGTTCTTC.

There are a few counts of this clone. V usage is TRBV7-8 and J usage is TRBJ1-2, with TRBD1 matching 7 bases. The CDR3 covers 16 residues. Trimming cost V 6 bases and J 2 bases; bases outside gene matches: 12. Germline CDR1 SGHVS, CDR2 FQNEAQ. The CDR3: CASRRRTGAMNYGYTF. Here the CDR3 DNA reads TGTGCCAGCAGACGTAGGACAGGCGCTATGAACTATGGCTACACCTTC.

The sample holds one count of this clone. The chain links TRBV7-2 to TRBJ1-6; TRBD1 is a possible D gene (6 bases). The CDR3 has 10 amino acids. The germline CDR1 and CDR2 sequences are SGHTA and FQGNSA. Between the trimmed V and J ends, which lost 11 bases and 9 bases, there was a span of 8 bases. This chain's CDR3 is CADRSSPLHF. In nucleotides, the CDR3 is TGTGCCGACAGGTCTTCACCCCTCCACTTT.

The chain links TRBV7-2 to TRBJ1-1, with no clear D. The germline V and J ends were trimmed by 1 base and 6 bases, with 12 bases remaining between them. The CDR3 totals 14 residues. Germline-derived CDR1 and CDR2 are SGHTA and FQGNSA. The CDR3 loop reads CASSLDMGSAEAFF. The CDR3 DNA is TGTGCCAGCAGCTTAGACATGGGGAGCGCTGAAGCTTTCTTT.

The chain joins TRBV7-3 to TRBJ2-1; D might be TRBD2 (5 bases). Per the germline V gene, CDR1 is SGHTA and CDR2 is FQGTGA. V lost 2 bases and J lost 7, with 12 bases in between. The CDR3 covers 14 residues. In nucleotides, the CDR3 is TGTGCCAGCAGCTTACTACCGGGATGGAATGAGCAGTTCTTC. This codes for CASSLLPGWNEQFF.

V is TRBV9 and J is TRBJ2-5, with 8 bases identical to TRBD2. V shed 4 bases and J 2 bases; nucleotides not matched to a gene: 10. The CDR3 spans 16 residues. Germline V CDR1 and CDR2: SGDLS, YYNGEE. CDR3 sequence (DNA): TGTGCCAGCAGCCAAGGAGTAGCGGGGTTACAAGAGACCCAGTACTTC. This codes for CASSQGVAGLQETQYF.

The rearrangement uses TRBV7-3 and TRBJ1-2; possible D gene TRBD1, 6 bases. CDR3 size: 13 residues. The V and J ends lost 3 bases and 6 bases respectively, with 11 bases between them. Germline assignment: CDR1 SGHTA and CDR2 FQGTGA. The DNA of the CDR3 is TGTGCCAGCAGCTTGCGGGGGCGGGATGGCTACACCTTC. Its translation: CASSLRGRDGYTF.

In this sample, this clone turned up a few times. Sequence at one end of the junction differs from germline and may be a read error. This chain joins TRBV7-9 and TRBJ1-1; unclear D gene. The CDR3 contains 12 residues. Germline V CDR1 and CDR2: SEHNR, FQNEAQ (reference sequence). CDR3 nucleotides: TGTTCCAGCAGCTTACAACTGTATGAAGCTTTCTTT. Translation gives CSSSLQLYEAFF.

The chain combines TRBV5-4 with TRBJ2-2, with D possibly being TRBD1 (7 bases). The length of the CDR3 is 13 residues. Trimming took off 4 bases at V and 6 bases at J, with 10 bases between the two ends. Looked up from germline, CDR1 is SGHNT and CDR2 is YYREEE (reference sequence). In nucleotides, the CDR3 is TGTGCCAGCAGCGCCAGGGGGGCCGGGGAGCTGTTTTTT. Encoded protein: CASSARGAGELFF.

This clone has more than one count but fewer than ten. V is TRBV7-3 and J is TRBJ2-1, with TRBD2 identical over 14 bases. The V segment lost 0 bases and the J segment 15 bases; nucleotides outside the gene matches: 1. The CDR3 is made up of 13 amino acids. Germline V gene lookup returns CDR1 SGHTA and CDR2 FQGTGA. DNA of the CDR3: TGTGCCAGCAGCTTAACGGGGACTAGCGGGAGGTTCTTC. This encodes CASSLTGTSGRFF.

This rearrangement joins TRBV5-1 to TRBJ2-7; tentative D call: TRBD1 (6 bases). CDR1 and CDR2 from the germline V gene are SGHRS and YFSETQ. The CDR3 spans 15 residues. V shed 3 bases and J shed 4 bases, with 17 bases lying between them. This CDR3 reads CASSYPGTSSYEQYF. CDR3 DNA: TGCGCCAGCAGCTACCCCGGGACAAGCTCATACGAGCAGTACTTC.

The chain employs TRBV4-1 and TRBJ1-5; D remains ambiguous. Germline V CDR1 and CDR2: MGHRA, YSYEKL. This CDR3 has 14 residues. V lost 0 bases and J lost 4, with 7 bases in between. In DNA, the CDR3 is TGCGCCAGCAGCCAAGACTGGCAGAATCAGCCCCAGCATTTT. Protein sequence: CASSQDWQNQPQHF.

The V gene is TRBV2, the J gene TRBJ2-7; possible D gene TRBD1, 6 bases. Trimming removed 4 bases from V and 7 bases from J, with 11 bases in between. There are 12 residues in the CDR3. Germline CDR1 reads SNHLY; CDR2 reads FYNNEI. The DNA of the CDR3 is TGTGCCAGCAGTGGGACAGCGTGGGAGCAGTACTTC. Its translation: CASSGTAWEQYF.

V is TRBV4-2 and J is TRBJ1-2; possibly TRBD1 for D (6 bases). The germline CDR1 and CDR2 sequences are LGHNA and YNFKEQ. CDR3 length equals 18 residues. Trimming took 0 bases from V and 1 from J, leaving 18 bases between them. CDR3 in amino acids: CASSQDPQGNTLNYGYTF. The CDR3 bases are TGTGCCAGCAGCCAAGATCCACAGGGTAACACCCTTAACTATGGCTACACCTTC.